The 16 T cell receptor beta chains below were found in one sample sequenced in a study of T-cell reconstitution after alpha-beta-depleted transplantation in children. Preparation of the TCRbeta library was carried out with unique molecular identifiers. TCRdb itself ran the PCR reads through MiXCR, one entry per CDR3 protein. The table has about 250,000 distinct CDR3 sequences, roughly 25% seen once. The sample was PBMCs, mostly from graft donor cells, taken 360 days after TCRalphabeta/CD19-depleted stem cell transplant. The receptors stem from a female patient aged 2 to 10 who had a stem cell transplant for congenital amegakaryocytic thrombocytopenia, so the T cells may come from the graft donor.

The chain recombines TRBV7-7 with TRBJ2-3; TRBD2 agrees at 9 bases. The CDR3 contains 14 residues. V was pared by 6 bases and J by 6 bases, with 7 bases of the junction left unmatched. Germline V gene data show CDR1 as SSHAT and CDR2 as FNYEAQ (reference sequence). The CDR3 bases are TGTGCCAGCAGTCTGGGACTAGCCGCGGATACGCAGTATTTT. Translated, it gives CASSLGLAADTQYF.

A few counts support this clonotype. The chain recombines TRBV12-3 or TRBV12-4 with TRBJ2-1; unclear D gene. There are 14 residues in the CDR3. V shed 1 base and J shed 8 bases, with 12 bases lying between them. This chain's CDR3 is CASSLESLSDEQFF. CDR3 bases: TGTGCCAGCAGTTTAGAGTCGCTGAGCGATGAGCAGTTCTTC.

The chain has TRBV11-2 and TRBJ1-1, with D maybe TRBD1 (6 bases). Germline V lookup: CDR1 SGHAT, CDR2 FQNNGV. The CDR3 consists of 15 residues. Trimming cost V 4 bases and J 1 base, with 13 bases left between them. The CDR3 sequence: CASSSYRGQNTEAFF. Here the CDR3 DNA reads TGTGCCAGCAGCTCCTACCGGGGACAGAACACTGAAGCTTTCTTT. Looking up the rest from reference TRBV11-2 and TRBJ1-1 gives the full variable domain: EAGVAQSPRYKIIEKRQSVAFWCNPISGHATLYWYQQILGQGPKLLIQFQNNGVVDDSQLPKDRFSAERLKGVDSTLKIQPAKLEDSAVYLCASSSYRGQNTEAFFGQGTRLTVV.

This clonotype turned up a few times. The V call is TRBV6-5, the J call TRBJ1-2; TRBD1 might be the D (6 bases). Germline CDR1 reads MNHEY; CDR2 reads SVGAGI. The CDR3 has 12 residues. V was shortened by 6 bases and J by 4 bases, with 9 bases between the two germline ends. CDR3 DNA sequence: TGTGCCAGCAGCCGAGGGGGCTATGGCTACACCTTC. This sequence encodes CASSRGGYGYTF.

The V gene is TRBV13, the J gene TRBJ2-7; 7 bases map to TRBD1. Germline V gene lookup returns CDR1 PRHDT and CDR2 FYEKMQ (reference sequence). The CDR3 is 14 amino acids. The V gene end was trimmed by 5 bases and the J gene end by 0 bases; junction bases not matched to a gene: 4. This chain's CDR3 is CASSETGSSYEQYF. The CDR3 DNA reads TGTGCCAGCAGCGAGACAGGGAGCTCCTACGAGCAGTACTTC.

There are a few counts of this clonotype. The chain combines TRBV6-6 with TRBJ2-1; D possibly corresponds to TRBD2 (6 bases). There are 11 residues in the CDR3. The V and J ends lost 10 bases and 4 bases respectively, with 8 bases between them. The germline CDR1 and CDR2 sequences are MNHNY and SVGAGI (reference sequence). The CDR3 DNA reads TGTGCCACCGGAGGGTACAATGAGCAGTTCTTC. This sequence encodes CATGGYNEQFF.

The chain links TRBV2 to TRBJ1-3; D remains ambiguous. Trimming left V 3 bases short and J 0 bases short, with 9 bases between. This CDR3 is 15 amino acids long. CDR1 is SNHLY and CDR2 is FYNNEI in the germline V gene. CDR3 DNA: TGTGCCAGCAGTGACCTTAATTCCTCTGGAAACACCATATATTTT. Its translation: CASSDLNSSGNTIYF.

In nucleotides, the CDR3 is TGTGCCAGTAGCCTACCAAATGAAAAACTGTTTTTT. As protein: CASSLPNEKLFF. The chain couples TRBV19 to TRBJ1-4; no clear D gene. Trimming took off 6 bases at V and 5 bases at J, with 7 bases between the two ends. The CDR3 has 12 amino acids. In germline, CDR1 is LNHDA, CDR2 SQIVND (reference sequence).

Details on this clonotype: One base away lies a much larger clone, so this may be a sequencing read error. The chain combines TRBV20-1 with TRBJ2-7, with D possibly being TRBD1 or TRBD2 (5 bases each). The CDR3 extends over 14 amino acids. Per germline, CDR1 DFQATT and CDR2 SNEGSKA (reference sequence). The CDR3 nucleotides read TGCAGTACTAGAGATCGGGGTACTGGGGGCGAGCAGTACTTC. Translation: CSTRDRGTGGEQYF.

V is TRBV15 and J is TRBJ1-2, with 10 bases identical to TRBD1. The CDR3 runs 14 residues. Losses at the gene ends were 1 base for V and 7 bases for J; bases not matched to a gene: 3. The V gene's germline CDR1 is LNHNV and CDR2 YYDKDF (reference sequence). This chain's CDR3 is CATSRGQGAGGYTF. CDR3 nucleotide sequence: TGTGCCACCAGCAGAGGACAGGGGGCGGGTGGCTACACCTTC.

This chain links TRBV27 with TRBJ1-1; D is uncertain. The length of the CDR3 is 15 residues. Per the germline V gene, CDR1 is MNHEY and CDR2 is SMNVEV (reference sequence). Deletions cut 6 bases from V and 0 bases from J, with 14 bases between. The CDR3 DNA is TGTGCCAGCAGCTATACGGGCCATATGAACACTGAAGCTTTCTTT. Translation gives CASSYTGHMNTEAFF.

V gene TRBV9 combines with J gene TRBJ2-1; the D gene could be TRBD1 or TRBD2 (5 bases each). V lost 2 bases and J 0 bases, leaving 9 bases between the germline ends. CDR1 is SGDLS and CDR2 is YYNGEE in the germline V gene. The CDR3 totals 15 residues. CDR3 loop: CASSVIGGSYNEQFF. The CDR3 DNA follows: TGTGCCAGCAGCGTGATTGGGGGCTCCTACAATGAGCAGTTCTTC.

This clonotype has just a few counts. The chain links TRBV28 to TRBJ1-2; 8 positions match TRBD1. Germline CDR1 reads MDHEN; CDR2 reads SYDVKM. This CDR3 contains 15 residues. Trimming cost V 4 bases and J 4 bases; bases outside gene matches: 8. CDR3 loop: CASSSDRGAGYGYTF. The CDR3 DNA follows: TGTGCCAGCAGTTCCGACAGGGGTGCTGGCTATGGCTACACCTTC.

V is TRBV20-1 and J is TRBJ1-5, with D perhaps matching TRBD1 (5 bases). Looked up from germline, CDR1 is DFQATT and CDR2 is SNEGSKA (reference sequence). The CDR3 is 16 amino acids. V was shortened by 0 bases and J by 5 bases, with 17 bases between the two germline ends. CDR3 bases: TGCAGTGCTAGAGAGCCCTCCGCGACAGAGTATCAGCCCCAGCATTTT. It translates to CSAREPSATEYQPQHF.

The J gene is TRBJ2-2, the V gene TRBV4-1; D might be TRBD1 or TRBD2, each matching 5 bases. Germline V CDR1 and CDR2: MGHRA, YSYEKL. The length of the CDR3 is 15 residues. Between the trimmed V and J ends, which lost 0 bases and 5 bases, there was a span of 10 bases. As DNA, the CDR3 is TGCGCCAGCAGCCAAGAGGGGGTTGGGACCGGGGAGCTGTTTTTT. Translating it yields CASSQEGVGTGELFF.

The chain combines TRBV29-1 with TRBJ2-3, with D tentatively TRBD1 (6 bases). Trimming shortened V by 6 bases and J by 0 bases, and 10 bases separated the two germline ends. Germline V gene sequence: CDR1 SQVTM, CDR2 ANQGSEA. The CDR3 runs to 13 residues. The CDR3 region is CSVAGQSTDTQYF. CDR3 coding DNA: TGCAGCGTGGCTGGACAGAGCACAGATACGCAGTATTTT.